A single sample gave rise to the 20 T cell receptor beta chains below, sequenced in a study of cytomegalovirus exposure and HLA in healthy donors. Researchers ran the PCR with 60 Vbeta and 13 Jbeta primers. Profiling relied on immunoSEQ multiplex PCR, and the TCRdb table lists in-frame clones only, not all of them. The table has approximately 180,000 clones, around 86% seen once. Specimen: PBMCs. Receptors originate from a woman aged 18-29 years in good health and CMV-seronegative.

This chain uses TRBV7-2 with TRBJ1-3; D remains unclear. The CDR3 contains 13 residues. CDR1 and CDR2 (germline): SGHTA, FQGNSA. The ends were cut back, 3 bases at V and 4 bases at J, with 7 bases in the middle. The DNA for the CDR3 is TGTGCCAGCAGCTTCGCAGAAGGAAACACCATATATTTT. Translating it yields CASSFAEGNTIYF.

CDR3 loop: CAASSGFKEKLFF. CDR3 DNA: TGTGCCGCCAGCAGCGGGTTTAAGGAAAAACTGTTTTTT. This rearrangement joins TRBV28 to TRBJ1-4; D ambiguous. Germline V gives CDR1 MDHEN, CDR2 SYDVKM. This CDR3 is 13 amino acids long. Between the trimmed V and J ends, which lost 11 bases and 8 bases, there was a span of 18 bases.

A single count supports this clone. V and J are TRBV18 and TRBJ2-1, with 7 bases that match TRBD1. The length of the CDR3 is 16 residues. From germline, CDR1 is KGHSH and CDR2 LQKENI. The ends lost 5 bases at V and 5 bases at J; junction bases unmatched: 12. DNA for the CDR3: TGTGCCAGCTCATCCATGAGGGGGCGAATGAACAATGAGCAGTTCTTC. This encodes CASSSMRGRMNNEQFF.

This clone was seen once. This chain connects TRBV4-3 to TRBJ2-1; TRBD2 agrees at 11 bases. Germline CDR1 is LGHNA and CDR2 is YSLEER. CDR3 length: 17 residues. With 0 bases clipped from V and 1 base from J, the junction kept 2 bases outside the gene matches. CDR3 nucleotides: TGCGCCAGCAGCCAAGAAATAGCGGGAGGGTCCTACAATGAGCAGTTCTTC. Amino acids: CASSQEIAGGSYNEQFF.

The J gene is TRBJ1-2, the V gene TRBV18, with D possibly being TRBD1 (5 bases). The CDR3 contains 13 residues. Germline loops: CDR1 KGHSH, CDR2 LQKENI. Trimming removed 3 bases at V and 5 bases at J, with 10 bases between. The CDR3 DNA sequence: TGTGCCAGCTCACCGGGGGGTTCGTATGGCTACACCTTC. Translating gives CASSPGGSYGYTF.

This rearrangement joins TRBV4-1 to TRBJ1-6; D uncertain. The CDR3 spans 15 residues. Deletions cut 0 bases from V and 9 bases from J, with 12 bases between. Germline CDR1 MGHRA, CDR2 YSYEKL. The CDR3 region is CASSQEEGPFSPLHF. The DNA of the CDR3 is TGCGCCAGCAGCCAAGAGGAGGGTCCCTTTTCACCCCTCCACTTT.

This chain joins TRBV6-6 and TRBJ1-1; D is undetermined. Germline V gene lookup returns CDR1 MNHNY and CDR2 SVGAGI (reference sequence). The CDR3 sequence is 14 residues long. The V end was cut by 2 bases, the J end by 1 base, with 8 bases between. CDR3 coding DNA: TGTGCCAGCAGTTACAATGGGCCGAACACTGAAGCTTTCTTT. Translation: CASSYNGPNTEAFF.

The J gene is TRBJ2-7, the V gene TRBV6-5; D uncertain. CDR1 and CDR2 (germline): MNHEY, SVGAGI. Trimming removed 0 bases at V and 6 bases at J, with 9 bases between. This CDR3 is built from 13 residues. The CDR3 loop is CASSYSARGEQYF. In DNA, the CDR3 is TGTGCCAGCAGTTACTCGGCTCGCGGCGAGCAGTACTTC.

This clone was observed once. The junction shows a germline mismatch at one end, possibly a read error. The chain recombines TRBV7-7 with TRBJ2-5; 8 positions match TRBD2. From germline, CDR1 is SSHAT and CDR2 FNYEAQ (reference sequence). CDR3 length: 18 residues. The CDR3 protein is CASSLVATGGPEQETQYF. Written as DNA, the CDR3 is TGTGCTAGCAGCTTAGTGGCTACGGGGGGGCCGGAACAAGAGACCCAGTACTTC. The variable domain in full, with the rest retrieved from reference TRBV7-7 and TRBJ2-5, is GAGVSQSPRYKVTKRGQDVTLRCDPISSHATLYWYQQALGQGPEFLTYFNYEAQPDKSGLPSDRFSAERPEGSISTLTIQRTEQRDSAMYRCASSLVATGGPEQETQYFGPGTRLLVL.

The chain has TRBV5-1 and TRBJ2-2, with no clear D. CDR1 and CDR2 (germline): SGHRS, YFSETQ. Trimming cost V 4 bases and J 3 bases, with 10 bases left between them. This CDR3 is 14 amino acids long. CDR3: CASSRPPDTGELFF. For the CDR3, the DNA is TGCGCCAGCAGCCGCCCCCCGGACACCGGGGAGCTGTTTTTT.

The table lists this clone with a count of one. The V gene is TRBV27, the J gene TRBJ2-1; the D gene is possibly TRBD1 (6 bases). This CDR3 has 14 amino acids. Trimming took 11 bases from V and 2 from J, leaving 16 bases between them. Germline V gives CDR1 MNHEY, CDR2 SMNVEV (reference sequence). CDR3 in amino acids: CAGTWAGAYNEQFF. CDR3 bases: TGTGCCGGTACGTGGGCAGGGGCCTACAATGAGCAGTTCTTC.

This chain connects TRBV5-1 to TRBJ1-1, with D possibly being TRBD1 (5 bases). This CDR3 is built from 15 residues. In germline, CDR1 is SGHRS, CDR2 YFSETQ. Trimming pared 0 bases from V and 5 bases from J, leaving 14 bases between. Written as DNA, the CDR3 is TGCGCCAGCAGCTTGGGGGCTAATAGGGGTACTGAAGCTTTCTTT. Translated: CASSLGANRGTEAFF.

This rearrangement joins TRBV14 to TRBJ1-6; TRBD1 matches 8 bases. The CDR3 is 15 amino acids. Germline CDR1 and CDR2: SGHDN and FVKESK. Unmatched junction bases numbered 2, after V lost 0 bases and J lost 7 bases. CDR3 region: CASSQDRGLNSPLHF. CDR3 coding DNA: TGTGCCAGCAGCCAAGACAGGGGGCTCAATTCACCCCTCCACTTT.

This clone was found a few times. The same CDR3 arises from other DNA sequences in this sample as well. V gene TRBV2 combines with J gene TRBJ1-2; 7 bases fit TRBD1. The length of the CDR3 is 16 residues. After removal of 6 bases from V and 3 bases from J, the junction contained 13 bases not matched to a gene. The germline gives CDR1 SNHLY, CDR2 FYNNEI. In DNA, the CDR3 is TGTGCCAGCAGGGGGACAGAGGGTCGGGTCGACTATGGCTACACCTTC. This gives the protein CASRGTEGRVDYGYTF.

This clone has just one count. This chain links TRBV19 with TRBJ2-1, with unresolved D. The germline V gene has CDR1 LNHDA and CDR2 SQIVND (reference sequence). CDR3 length: 13 amino acids. V dropped 6 bases and J dropped 7 bases, with 13 bases sitting between them. This CDR3 is CASSSATGNEQFF. The DNA for the CDR3 is TGTGCCAGTAGCAGTGCCACGGGTAATGAGCAGTTCTTC.

The V and J genes are TRBV15 and TRBJ2-5, with D hard to call. This CDR3 spans 13 amino acids. The V end was cut by 2 bases, the J end by 7 bases, with 11 bases between. CDR1 and CDR2 from the germline V gene are LNHNV and YYDKDF (reference sequence). For the CDR3, the DNA is TGTGCCACCAGCAGACAGGTTTCAGGGACCCAGTACTTC. Its protein is CATSRQVSGTQYF.

The chain recombines TRBV6-5 with TRBJ1-5; 9 bases agree with TRBD1. Germline CDR1 reads MNHEY; CDR2 reads SVGAGI. The CDR3 contains 15 residues. V lost 6 bases to trimming and J lost 7 bases; unmatched junction nucleotides: 10. This chain's CDR3 is CASSYRDRERQPQHF. CDR3 nucleotides: TGTGCCAGCAGCTACCGGGACAGGGAAAGGCAGCCCCAGCATTTT.

The CDR3 nucleotides read TGCGCCAGCAGCCCTTCTTCGGACGGGACCTACGAGCAGTACTTC. The encoded protein is CASSPSSDGTYEQYF. V and J are TRBV5-1 and TRBJ2-7, with D perhaps matching TRBD2 (5 bases). Germline V gene data show CDR1 as SGHRS and CDR2 as YFSETQ. Trimming removed 4 bases from V and 2 bases from J, with 16 bases in between. The CDR3 loop spans 15 amino acids.

The chain is built from TRBV6-5 and TRBJ1-5; tentative D call: TRBD1 (5 bases). Trimming removed 2 bases from V and 7 bases from J, with 12 bases in between. The CDR3 sequence is 14 residues long. Germline V gene data show CDR1 as MNHEY and CDR2 as SVGAGI. CDR3 nucleotides: TGTGCCAGCAGTTACGTCCAGGGTACCCAGCCCCAGCATTTT. Translating gives CASSYVQGTQPQHF.

This clone was seen once. This chain uses TRBV12-5 with TRBJ2-5; D is undetermined. The CDR3 loop spans 13 amino acids. The ends were cut back, 1 base at V and 3 bases at J, with 6 bases in the middle. The V gene's germline CDR1 is LGHNT and CDR2 FRNRAP. The CDR3 here is CASGLGVEETQYF. CDR3 bases: TGTGCTAGTGGTTTGGGAGTAGAAGAGACCCAGTACTTC.